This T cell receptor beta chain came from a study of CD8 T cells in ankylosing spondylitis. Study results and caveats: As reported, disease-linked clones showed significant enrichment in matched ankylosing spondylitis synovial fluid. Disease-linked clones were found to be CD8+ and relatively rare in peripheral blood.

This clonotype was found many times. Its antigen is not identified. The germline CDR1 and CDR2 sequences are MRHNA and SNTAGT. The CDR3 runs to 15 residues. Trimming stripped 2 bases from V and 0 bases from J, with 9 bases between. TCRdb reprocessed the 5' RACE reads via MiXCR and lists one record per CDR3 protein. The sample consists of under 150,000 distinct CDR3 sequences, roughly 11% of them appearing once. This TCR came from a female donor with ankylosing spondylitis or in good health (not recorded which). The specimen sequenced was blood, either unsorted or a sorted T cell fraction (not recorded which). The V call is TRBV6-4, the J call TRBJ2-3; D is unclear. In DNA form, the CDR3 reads TGTGCCAGCAGTGACCTGGCAGCTAGCACAGATACGCAGTATTTT. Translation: CASSDLAASTDTQYF.